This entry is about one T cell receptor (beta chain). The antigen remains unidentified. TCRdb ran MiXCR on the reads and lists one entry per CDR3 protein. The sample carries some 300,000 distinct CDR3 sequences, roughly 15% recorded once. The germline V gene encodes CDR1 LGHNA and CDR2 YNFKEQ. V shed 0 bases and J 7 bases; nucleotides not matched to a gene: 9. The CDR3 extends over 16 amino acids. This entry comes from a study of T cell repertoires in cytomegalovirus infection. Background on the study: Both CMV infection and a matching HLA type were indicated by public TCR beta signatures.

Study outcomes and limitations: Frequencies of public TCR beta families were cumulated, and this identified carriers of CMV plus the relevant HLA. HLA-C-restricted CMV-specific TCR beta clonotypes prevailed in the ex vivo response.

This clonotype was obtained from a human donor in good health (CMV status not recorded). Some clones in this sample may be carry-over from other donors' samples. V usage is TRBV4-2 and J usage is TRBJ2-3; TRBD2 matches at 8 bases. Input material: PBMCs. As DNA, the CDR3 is TGTGCCAGCAGCCAAGATTCCCGGGAGGGCAGGAATACGCAGTATTTT. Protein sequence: CASSQDSREGRNTQYF.